One sample yielded the 4 T cell receptor beta chains listed below, sequenced in a study of T cells after posttransplantation cyclophosphamide (dated by TCRdb to about 2016). The library was built by means of the immunoSEQ multiplex PCR assay. As stored in TCRdb, this immuneACCESS dataset retains in-frame rearrangements with V and J assigned. A fraction of the clones does not appear; measured against another copy, unresolved V genes explain less than half of the discrepancy, and the remainder lacks a known reason. In this sample, about 6,700 clones appear, none counted once only. 5% to 6.5% of the sample lies in the top ten. The treatment or condition tag for this specimen amounts to: high-dose cyclophosphamide on days +3 and +4 as single-agent GVHD prophylaxis. PTCy patients received busulfan and fludarabine conditioning, a related or unrelated marrow graft, and cyclophosphamide on days +3 and +4.

Sequenced material: PBMCs, taken after an allogeneic stem cell transplant with post-transplant cyclophosphamide. Receptors were obtained from a male patient between 25 and 39 years old who received an allogeneic stem cell transplant from an unrelated donor, was CMV-positive, and had acute and chronic GVHD. Following transplantation, part of the T cell population may be supplied by the graft donor rather than the patient.

Relative to its sample, this clone is medium-sized. This chain links TRBV6-5 with TRBJ2-4, with D maybe TRBD1 (6 bases). The length of the CDR3 is 14 residues. Per the germline V gene, CDR1 is MNHEY and CDR2 is SVGAGI. V was trimmed by 5 bases and J by 2 bases, leaving 10 bases between them. CDR3 region: CASSTQGSKNIQYF. CDR3 nucleotides: TGTGCCAGCAGTACCCAGGGGTCCAAAAACATTCAGTACTTC.

The sample holds many counts of this clone. The chain links TRBV7-9 to TRBJ2-3; D is uncertain. Germline V gives CDR1 SEHNR, CDR2 FQNEAQ (reference sequence). The V end was cut by 5 bases, the J end by 6 bases, with 18 bases between. CDR3 length: 15 amino acids. For the CDR3, the DNA is TGTGCCAGCAGCGATACGACTGCGCCTAGGGATACGCAGTATTTT. The encoded protein is CASSDTTAPRDTQYF.

This clone was observed at least ten times. The chain is built from TRBV6-6 and TRBJ2-3; D perhaps matches TRBD2 (6 bases). From germline, CDR1 is MNHNY and CDR2 SVGAGI (reference sequence). The CDR3 is 16 residues long. Trimming left V 0 bases short and J 0 bases short, with 10 bases between. The CDR3 sequence is CASSYSGGVSTDTQYF. The CDR3 DNA sequence: TGTGCCAGCAGTTACTCCGGCGGGGTCAGCACAGATACGCAGTATTTT.

This clone was counted at least ten times. V is TRBV6-5 and J is TRBJ2-4; 8 nucleotides match TRBD2. In germline, CDR1 is MNHEY, CDR2 SVGAGI. Losses at the gene ends were 5 bases for V and 8 bases for J; bases not matched to a gene: 11. This CDR3 region has 15 residues. The CDR3 region is CASSLDGRADDIQYF. Here the CDR3 DNA reads TGTGCCAGCAGTCTAGACGGGAGGGCCGATGACATTCAGTACTTC.